The 18 T cell receptor beta chains reported below all come from one sample, sequenced in a study of beta chain features in type 1 diabetes. The isolated RNA, all of it, was reverse transcribed, so expressed TCRB transcripts were what got sequenced. Profiled with immunoSEQ multiplex PCR; TCRdb holds only in-frame clones, not every one. The table includes 200,000 to 250,000 clones, 11% detected once. Sequenced input: central memory CD4+ T cells from blood. The origin of the receptors is a man in his late teens or twenties in good health.

This chain connects TRBV5-4 to TRBJ2-7; D ambiguous. The V end was cut by 4 bases, the J end by 0 bases, with 11 bases between. The CDR3 has 14 amino acids. Germline CDR1 SGHNT, CDR2 YYREEE (reference sequence). The CDR3 DNA is TGTGCCAGCAGCGCCGAAGGTAGCTCCTACGAGCAGTACTTC. Its protein is CASSAEGSSYEQYF.

This clone was seen only a few times. V is TRBV9 and J is TRBJ2-3; D tentatively reads TRBD1 or TRBD2 (7 bases each). CDR3 size: 15 residues. V lost 7 bases to trimming and J lost 3 bases, with 18 bases between them. The germline V gene encodes CDR1 SGDLS and CDR2 YYNGEE. In DNA, the CDR3 is TGTGCCAGCGCAGGGGGAGGGATTCGGACAGATACGCAGTATTTT. Its protein is CASAGGGIRTDTQYF.

This clone came up a few times. The CDR3 nucleotides are TGTGCCAGCAAATATATCGGACAGGGGTCCGAGCAGTACTTC. Amino acid sequence: CASKYIGQGSEQYF. The rearrangement uses TRBV28 and TRBJ2-7; TRBD1 matches at 9 bases. V lost 7 bases to trimming and J lost 6 bases; unmatched junction nucleotides: 10. The CDR3 covers 14 residues. Germline values: CDR1 MDHEN, CDR2 SYDVKM.

This clone has more than one count but fewer than ten. The chain employs TRBV7-2 and TRBJ2-3; no definite D call. Germline loops: CDR1 SGHTA, CDR2 FQGNSA. This CDR3 comprises 15 residues. The V end lost 5 bases, the J end lost 3 bases, and 15 bases lay between the germline ends. The CDR3 DNA sequence: TGTGCCAGCAGCCCCCAGGTGGCTGATACAGATACGCAGTATTTT. Translated: CASSPQVADTDTQYF.

This clone was counted a few times. V is TRBV28 and J is TRBJ1-1; TRBD1 matches at 8 bases. Per germline, CDR1 MDHEN and CDR2 SYDVKM. V lost 6 bases and J lost 5; bases outside the gene matches: 8. The CDR3 covers 14 residues. CDR3 coding DNA: TGTGCCAGCAGGGAGACAGGGGAGGGAACTGAAGCTTTCTTT. Amino acids: CASRETGEGTEAFF.

This clone was recorded a few times. The chain is built from TRBV6-1 and TRBJ2-7; D might be TRBD1 (5 bases). Germline assignment: CDR1 MNHNS and CDR2 SASEGT. V lost 5 bases, J lost 2 bases, and 13 bases lay in between. CDR3 size: 14 residues. In DNA form, the CDR3 reads TGTGCCAGCAGTTATGGTCAGGGTACCTACGAGCAGTACTTC. It is translated as CASSYGQGTYEQYF.

This clone was seen more than once but under ten times. The V and J genes are TRBV29-1 and TRBJ2-1, with D tentatively TRBD2 (5 bases). CDR1 SQVTM and CDR2 ANQGSEA come from the germline V gene. V lost 3 bases and J lost 4, with 10 bases in between. CDR3 size: 13 residues. In DNA, the CDR3 is TGCAGCGTTGATACGGGAACTTACAATGAGCAGTTCTTC. This codes for CSVDTGTYNEQFF.

This clone turned up a few times. The chain couples TRBV29-1 to TRBJ2-2; D is undetermined. This CDR3 contains 12 residues. Trimming stripped 5 bases from V and 2 bases from J, with 6 bases between. The germline CDR1 and CDR2 sequences are SQVTM and ANQGSEA. CDR3 sequence reads: CSVRPNTGELFF. CDR3 bases: TGCAGCGTTCGGCCTAACACCGGGGAGCTGTTTTTT.

This clone was counted a few times. The V gene is TRBV7-8, the J gene TRBJ2-5; 7 nucleotides agree with TRBD2. V shed 0 bases and J 5 bases; nucleotides not matched to a gene: 6. The CDR3 spans 15 residues. Germline V gene data show CDR1 as SGHVS and CDR2 as FQNEAQ. The CDR3 region has the DNA TGTGCCAGCAGCTTAGCGGGAGGGCGCCACGAGACCCAGTACTTC. It is translated as CASSLAGGRHETQYF.

The chain employs TRBV7-2 and TRBJ2-7; 9 positions match TRBD1. Germline V gives CDR1 SGHTA, CDR2 FQGNSA. The CDR3 covers 14 residues. Trimming took 1 base from V and 5 from J; bases not matched to a gene: 3. The CDR3 region has the DNA TGTGCCAGCAGCTTAGGGGACAGGGCGCACGAGCAGTACTTC. Translated: CASSLGDRAHEQYF.

The rearrangement joins TRBV15 to TRBJ1-2, with D uncertain. The CDR3 is made up of 14 amino acids. Germline loops: CDR1 LNHNV, CDR2 YYDKDF (reference sequence). V shed 0 bases and J shed 7 bases, with 12 bases lying between them. CDR3 bases: TGTGCCACCAGCAGAGAGAAGGGTTGGTCTGGCTACACCTTC. Translated, it gives CATSREKGWSGYTF.

The chain links TRBV7-9 to TRBJ1-2, with D maybe TRBD1 (6 bases). This CDR3 has 14 residues. Per germline, CDR1 SEHNR and CDR2 FQNEAQ (reference sequence). V was cut by 3 bases and J by 2 bases, with 10 bases left in between. The CDR3 DNA follows: TGTGCCAGCAGCTTGGGCACAGGGAACTATGGCTACACCTTC. As protein: CASSLGTGNYGYTF.

In this sample, this clone turned up a few times. The J gene is TRBJ2-1, the V gene TRBV6-5; TRBD1 or TRBD2 may be the D gene (5 bases each). CDR1 and CDR2 (germline): MNHEY, SVGAGI. CDR3 length equals 15 residues. The V end lost 7 bases, the J end lost 1 base, and 14 bases lay between the germline ends. CDR3 protein: CASTPWDGSYNEQFF. Here the CDR3 DNA reads TGTGCCAGCACCCCTTGGGACGGGTCCTACAATGAGCAGTTCTTC.

There are a few counts of this clone. This chain connects TRBV30 to TRBJ2-1, with D perhaps assigned TRBD1 or TRBD2 (5 bases each). Trimming left V 2 bases short and J 4 bases short, with 9 bases between. The CDR3 spans 13 residues. Germline-derived CDR1 and CDR2 are GTSNPN and SVGIG (reference sequence). CDR3 loop: CAWSWGKYNEQFF. In DNA, the CDR3 is TGTGCCTGGAGTTGGGGGAAATACAATGAGCAGTTCTTC.

A few counts support this clone. The gene calls are TRBV5-1 and TRBJ2-7; 16 positions agree with TRBD2. The V segment lost 3 bases and the J segment 2 bases; nucleotides outside the gene matches: 2. This CDR3 has 16 amino acids. Germline CDR1 is SGHRS and CDR2 is YFSETQ. CDR3 bases: TGCGCCAGCAGCTCCGGGACTAGCGGGAGGGCCTACGAGCAGTACTTC. Residues: CASSSGTSGRAYEQYF. The entire variable domain, with the rest obtained from reference TRBV5-1 and TRBJ2-7, is as follows: KAGVTQTPRYLIKTRGQQVTLSCSPISGHRSVSWYQQTPGQGLQFLFEYFSETQRNKGNFPGRFSGRQFSNSRSEMNVSTLELGDSALYLCASSSGTSGRAYEQYFGPGTRLTVT.

This clone was counted between two and nine times. The CDR3 DNA is TGTGCCAGCAGGGGGACTAGCGGGGAAGAAGTGTTCTTC. This codes for CASRGTSGEEVFF. The chain is built from TRBV7-9 and TRBJ2-1; 13 bases fit TRBD2. Looked up from germline, CDR1 is SEHNR and CDR2 is FQNEAQ (reference sequence). The CDR3 extends over 13 amino acids. V shed 6 bases, J shed 15 bases, and the junction held 8 bases outside the gene matches.

This clone has a count of ten or more. This sample also contains other DNA sequences that code for the same CDR3. The chain joins TRBV4-2 to TRBJ2-7, with TRBD1 as a possible D gene (6 bases). Deletions cut 2 bases from V and 2 bases from J, with 10 bases between. The CDR3 is 14 residues long. Germline V lookup: CDR1 LGHNA, CDR2 YNFKEQ. This CDR3 reads CASSQPSGAYEQYF. CDR3 in DNA: TGTGCCAGCAGCCAACCGTCAGGGGCCTACGAGCAGTACTTC.

The genes are TRBV30 and TRBJ1-4, with D perhaps TRBD1 (5 bases). Trimming took 0 bases from V and 7 from J, leaving 15 bases between them. Germline lookup yields CDR1 GTSNPN and CDR2 SVGIG (reference sequence). This CDR3 comprises 15 residues. CDR3 coding DNA: TGTGCCTGGAGTGTACGTTCAGGGTCGTTTGAAAAACTGTTTTTT. Translating it yields CAWSVRSGSFEKLFF.